Sequencing of this T cell receptor beta chain was carried out in a study of T-cell memory formation after mild COVID-19. Per germline, CDR1 LGHDT and CDR2 YNNKEL (reference sequence). The CDR3 contains 15 residues. V gave up 3 bases and J gave up 1 base, with 13 bases separating them. A single record per CDR3 protein comes from TCRdb applying MiXCR to the 5' RACE reads. The repertoire holds 110,000 or so distinct CDR3 sequences, with 20% to 25% as singletons. Only a few counts were recorded for this clonotype. The J gene is TRBJ2-7, the V gene TRBV3-1; tentatively, D is TRBD2 (7 bases). The source material was PBMCs or a T cell subset sorted from them (not recorded which). This sequence originates from a young man who had mild COVID-19 (a few samples of this study predate the infection). Cell type and time point are not known. The CDR3 protein is CASSQLGGRSYEQYF. CDR3 sequence (DNA): TGTGCCAGCAGCCAGCTCGGGGGGCGTTCCTACGAGCAGTACTTC.